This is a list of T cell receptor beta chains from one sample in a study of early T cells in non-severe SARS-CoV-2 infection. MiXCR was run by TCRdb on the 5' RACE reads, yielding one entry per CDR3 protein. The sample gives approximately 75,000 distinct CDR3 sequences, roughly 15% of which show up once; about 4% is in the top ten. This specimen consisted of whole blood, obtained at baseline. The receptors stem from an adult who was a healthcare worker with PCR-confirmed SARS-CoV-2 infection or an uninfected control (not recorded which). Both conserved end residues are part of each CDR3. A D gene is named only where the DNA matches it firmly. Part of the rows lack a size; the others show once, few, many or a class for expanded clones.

CDR3: CASSSAGYSNQPQHF
DNA: TGTGCCAGTAGTTCGGCAGGGTATAGCAATCAGCCCCAGCATTTT
D: .
J: TRBJ1-5
size: many
V: TRBV19
length: 15

CDR3: CASNTGGGETQYF
DNA: TGTGCCAGCAATACAGGGGGCGGAGAGACCCAGTACTTC
D: TRBD1
J: TRBJ2-5
size: many
V: TRBV2
length: 13

CDR3: CSVGASEAWGEQFF
DNA: TGCAGCGTTGGGGCTAGCGAGGCATGGGGTGAGCAGTTCTTC
D: .
J: TRBJ2-1
size: many
V: TRBV29-1
length: 14

CDR3: CASSYSPHREGGELFF
DNA: TGTGCCAGCAGTTACTCGCCCCACAGGGAGGGCGGGGAGCTGTTTTTT
D: .
J: TRBJ2-2
size: many
V: TRBV6-6
length: 16

CDR3: CASSTNTGTSTYEQFF
DNA: TGTGCCAGCAGCACCAATACCGGGACTAGCACATATGAGCAGTTCTTC
D: TRBD2
J: TRBJ2-1
size: many
V: TRBV11-2
length: 16

CDR3: CASSFSWQGGNEQYF
DNA: TGTGCCAGCAGTTTTTCTTGGCAGGGGGGTAACGAGCAGTACTTC
D: .
J: TRBJ2-7
size: few
V: TRBV28
length: 15

CDR3: CASSFEETQYF
DNA: TGCGCCAGCAGCTTCGAAGAGACCCAGTACTTC
D: .
J: TRBJ2-5
size: few
V: TRBV5-1
length: 11

CDR3: CASSWTSRNEQFF
DNA: TGCGCCAGCAGCTGGACTAGCCGGAATGAGCAGTTCTTC
D: TRBD2
J: TRBJ2-1
size: .
V: TRBV5-1
length: 13

CDR3: CASSLVGVSDYGYTF
DNA: TGTGCCAGCAGCTTAGTAGGGGTCTCGGACTATGGCTACACCTTC
D: .
J: TRBJ1-2
size: .
V: TRBV11-2
length: 15

CDR3: CASSQGPPVYEQYF
DNA: TGTGCCAGCAGCCAGGGTCCCCCAGTCTACGAGCAGTACTTC
D: .
J: TRBJ2-7
size: many
V: TRBV14
length: 14

CDR3: CASSLGPRGYTF
DNA: TGTGCCAGCAGCTTAGGGCCGAGAGGCTACACCTTC
D: .
J: TRBJ1-2
size: .
V: TRBV5-4
length: 12

CDR3: CASRRAGTSNTGELFF
DNA: TGTGCCAGCAGGCGTGCCGGGACATCGAACACCGGGGAGCTGTTTTTT
D: .
J: TRBJ2-2
size: many
V: TRBV14
length: 16

CDR3: CASSEAPSIADTQYF
DNA: TGTGCCAGCAGTGAAGCGCCGAGCATCGCAGATACGCAGTATTTT
D: .
J: TRBJ2-3
size: few
V: TRBV2
length: 15

CDR3: CSVDGRVSGNTIYF
DNA: TGCAGCGTTGACGGTCGTGTCTCTGGAAACACCATATATTTT
D: .
J: TRBJ1-3
size: few
V: TRBV29-1
length: 14

CDR3: CSVERQGLRNEQFF
DNA: TGCAGCGTTGAGAGACAGGGGTTAAGGAATGAGCAGTTCTTC
D: TRBD1
J: TRBJ2-1
size: .
V: TRBV29-1
length: 14

CDR3: CASSSGLNNEQFF
DNA: TGTGCCAGCAGTTCAGGGTTGAACAATGAGCAGTTCTTC
D: .
J: TRBJ2-1
size: many
V: TRBV28
length: 13

CDR3: CSASDYSTYEQYF
DNA: TGCAGTGCTAGTGACTATTCCACGTACGAGCAGTACTTC
D: .
J: TRBJ2-7
size: .
V: TRBV20-1
length: 13

CDR3: CASSPTGLAGTYEQYF
DNA: TGTGCCAGCTCACCCACGGGACTAGCGGGAACCTACGAGCAGTACTTC
D: TRBD2
J: TRBJ2-7
size: few
V: TRBV18
length: 16

CDR3: CASTGFEKLFF
DNA: TGTGCCAGTACAGGGTTTGAAAAACTGTTTTTT
D: .
J: TRBJ1-4
size: few
V: TRBV2
length: 11

CDR3: CSVTPGRLATEAFF
DNA: TGCAGCGTTACCCCGGGAAGGTTGGCCACTGAAGCTTTCTTT
D: .
J: TRBJ1-1
size: few
V: TRBV29-1
length: 14

CDR3: CASSEPNTGELFF
DNA: TGTGCCAGCAGTGAACCGAACACCGGGGAGCTGTTTTTT
D: .
J: TRBJ2-2
size: many
V: TRBV2
length: 13

CDR3: CASSQSVATGELFF
DNA: TGCGCCAGCAGCCAATCAGTAGCCACCGGGGAGCTGTTTTTT
D: .
J: TRBJ2-2
size: once
V: TRBV4-1
length: 14

CDR3: CASSSGTSGRLAYEQYF
DNA: TGCGCCAGCAGCTCCGGGACTAGCGGGAGGCTAGCCTACGAGCAGTACTTC
D: TRBD2
J: TRBJ2-7
size: few
V: TRBV5-1
length: 17

CDR3: CASSSTGVGEKLFF
DNA: TGTGCCAGCAGCTCCACAGGGGTGGGTGAAAAACTGTTTTTT
D: TRBD1
J: TRBJ1-4
size: .
V: TRBV7-9
length: 14

CDR3: CASSLWEGTYEQYF
DNA: TGTGCCAGCAGCTTGTGGGAGGGGACCTACGAGCAGTACTTC
D: TRBD2
J: TRBJ2-7
size: few
V: TRBV5-5
length: 14

CDR3: CASSLGWDREGEQFF
DNA: TGTGCCAGCAGCTTAGGATGGGACAGGGAGGGAGAGCAGTTCTTC
D: TRBD1
J: TRBJ2-1
size: few
V: TRBV7-9
length: 15

CDR3: CAVGGAFNEQFF
DNA: TGTGCCGTTGGGGGAGCGTTCAATGAGCAGTTCTTC
D: .
J: TRBJ2-1
size: .
V: TRBV28
length: 12

CDR3: CASSSGQGYHEQYF
DNA: TGTGCCAGCAGTTCGGGGCAGGGGTACCACGAGCAGTACTTC
D: .
J: TRBJ2-7
size: .
V: TRBV28
length: 14

CDR3: CASSLLPPPEAFF
DNA: TGTGCCAGCAGCTTATTACCTCCCCCTGAAGCTTTCTTT
D: .
J: TRBJ1-1
size: few
V: TRBV7-9
length: 13

CDR3: CASSSRQSPYEQYF
DNA: TGTGCCAGCAGTTCGCGACAGTCCCCCTACGAGCAGTACTTC
D: .
J: TRBJ2-7
size: .
V: TRBV28
length: 14

CDR3: CASSIAGLSYNEQFF
DNA: TGTGCCAGCAGTATAGCGGGTCTTTCCTACAATGAGCAGTTCTTC
D: TRBD2
J: TRBJ2-1
size: many
V: TRBV2
length: 15

CDR3: CASSQRLNTGELFF
DNA: TGTGCCAGCAGCCAAAGGCTGAACACCGGGGAGCTGTTTTTT
D: .
J: TRBJ2-2
size: few
V: TRBV14
length: 14

CDR3: CASSLGDMNTEAFF
DNA: TGCGCCAGCAGCTTGGGGGACATGAACACTGAAGCTTTCTTT
D: .
J: TRBJ1-1
size: .
V: TRBV5-1
length: 14

CDR3: CASSVGQGPYEQYF
DNA: TGTGCCAGTAGTGTCGGACAGGGCCCCTACGAGCAGTACTTC
D: TRBD1
J: TRBJ2-7
size: many
V: TRBV19
length: 14

CDR3: CATAKGMNTEAFF
DNA: TGTGCCACGGCCAAGGGCATGAACACTGAAGCTTTCTTT
D: .
J: TRBJ1-1
size: many
V: TRBV2
length: 13

CDR3: CASSLKHHQPQHF
DNA: TGTGCCAGCAGTTTAAAGCACCATCAGCCCCAGCATTTT
D: .
J: TRBJ1-5
size: .
V: TRBV27
length: 13

CDR3: CASSFTTDTQYF
DNA: TGTGCCAGCAGTTTCACGACAGATACGCAGTATTTT
D: .
J: TRBJ2-3
size: few
V: TRBV2
length: 12

CDR3: CASSGGQLGYNEKLFF
DNA: TGTGCCAGCAGTGGGGGACAGCTAGGGTATAATGAAAAACTGTTTTTT
D: TRBD1
J: TRBJ1-4
size: many
V: TRBV28
length: 16

CDR3: CASSLGLAATIYNEQFF
DNA: TGTGCCAGCAGTTTAGGGCTAGCGGCTACGATCTACAATGAGCAGTTCTTC
D: TRBD2
J: TRBJ2-1
size: few
V: TRBV28
length: 17

CDR3: CAISEGQGLNQPQHF
DNA: TGTGCCATCAGTGAAGGACAGGGCCTTAATCAGCCCCAGCATTTT
D: TRBD1
J: TRBJ1-5
size: few
V: TRBV10-3
length: 15

CDR3: CASSPKGRDNEQYF
DNA: TGTGCCAGCAGCCCAAAGGGGAGAGATAACGAGCAGTACTTC
D: .
J: TRBJ2-7
size: .
V: TRBV7-9
length: 14

CDR3: CSAGQLRLYEQYF
DNA: TGCAGTGCTGGGCAGCTAAGGCTTTACGAGCAGTACTTC
D: .
J: TRBJ2-7
size: few
V: TRBV20-1
length: 13

CDR3: CASSLPIGQGEDTQYF
DNA: TGTGCCAGCAGTTTACCAATTGGACAGGGTGAAGATACGCAGTATTTT
D: TRBD1
J: TRBJ2-3
size: few
V: TRBV12-3/TRBV12-4
length: 16

CDR3: CASSPLPGQGIQETQYF
DNA: TGTGCCAGCTCACCTCTTCCGGGACAGGGGATCCAAGAGACCCAGTACTTC
D: TRBD1
J: TRBJ2-5
size: .
V: TRBV18
length: 17

CDR3: CASSRLPGLAGGTDTQYF
DNA: TGTGCCAGCAGCCGACTCCCCGGACTAGCGGGAGGCACAGATACGCAGTATTTT
D: TRBD2
J: TRBJ2-3
size: many
V: TRBV7-3
length: 18

CDR3: CSASSGGLYNEQFF
DNA: TGCAGTGCTAGCTCCGGCGGGTTATACAATGAGCAGTTCTTC
D: .
J: TRBJ2-1
size: many
V: TRBV20-1
length: 14

CDR3: CASSLGRAAHEQYF
DNA: TGCGCCAGCAGCTTGGGAAGGGCAGCCCACGAGCAGTACTTC
D: .
J: TRBJ2-7
size: .
V: TRBV5-1
length: 14

CDR3: CASSLQRQGTQYF
DNA: TGTGCCAGCAGCCTACAGCGGCAAGGTACGCAGTATTTT
D: .
J: TRBJ2-3
size: .
V: TRBV3-2
length: 13

CDR3: CASTDGTGGFGYTF
DNA: TGTGCCAGCACCGATGGGACAGGGGGCTTTGGCTACACCTTC
D: TRBD1
J: TRBJ1-2
size: .
V: TRBV2
length: 14

CDR3: CASSPWGTGGFTDTQYF
DNA: TGTGCCAGCAGCCCCTGGGGGACAGGGGGTTTTACGGATACGCAGTATTTT
D: TRBD1
J: TRBJ2-3
size: many
V: TRBV7-8
length: 17

CDR3: CASSERGGSYEQYF
DNA: TGTGCCAGCTCGGAACGGGGGGGGAGCTACGAGCAGTACTTC
D: TRBD2
J: TRBJ2-7
size: many
V: TRBV28
length: 14

CDR3: CASSLALAPRDTQYF
DNA: TGCGCCAGCAGCTTGGCGTTAGCCCCCAGAGATACGCAGTATTTT
D: .
J: TRBJ2-3
size: few
V: TRBV5-1
length: 15

CDR3: CASSAQGYGNTIYF
DNA: TGTGCCAGCAGCGCGCAGGGTTATGGAAACACCATATATTTT
D: .
J: TRBJ1-3
size: .
V: TRBV2
length: 14

CDR3: CAWTGAGYEQYF
DNA: TGTGCCTGGACGGGGGCTGGCTACGAGCAGTACTTC
D: .
J: TRBJ2-7
size: .
V: TRBV30
length: 12